The rows below give T cell receptor beta chains drawn from one sample of a study of T-cell reconstitution after alpha-beta-depleted transplantation in children. TCRdb re-analysed the PCR reads in MiXCR, keeping a single row per CDR3 protein. The table lists about a million distinct CDR3 sequences, about 30% of them singletons. The sequencing here drew on PBMCs, mostly from graft donor cells, taken 360 days after TCRalphabeta/CD19-depleted stem cell transplant. Receptors were obtained from a boy under three years old who had a stem cell transplant for SCID, so the T cells may come from the graft donor. CDR3s include the opening cysteine and the closing phenylalanine or tryptophan. The D gene is left open where the match is weak. Clone size, where shown, is once, few, many, or a class for clones that have expanded.

J | V | D | size | DNA | CDR3
TRBJ1-1 | TRBV27 | . | . | TGTGCCAGCAGTTTAGGGGGCTTCGTCCTCACTGAAGCTTTCTTT | CASSLGGFVLTEAFF
TRBJ1-5 | TRBV7-2 | . | . | TGTGCCAGCAGCTTAGAGCGGGGAAAGGGCAATCAGCCCCAGCATTTT | CASSLERGKGNQPQHF
TRBJ2-1 | TRBV6-2/TRBV6-3 | TRBD2 | . | TGTGCCAGCAGGCCTTCTAGCGGGGGGTTCTACAATGAGCAGTTCTTC | CASRPSSGGFYNEQFF
TRBJ2-3 | TRBV12-3/TRBV12-4 | . | once | TGTGCCAGCAGTTTGGGGGGGGCGCTTGCAGATACGCAGTATTTT | CASSLGGALADTQYF
TRBJ2-2 | TRBV5-1 | . | . | TGCGCCAGCAGCTTGGATCGGCGCCAACAGGTCACCGGGGAGCTGTTTTTT | CASSLDRRQQVTGELFF
TRBJ1-1 | TRBV18 | . | few | TGTGCCAGCTCACCATACAGGACGGAGAACACTGAAGCTTTCTTT | CASSPYRTENTEAFF
TRBJ2-7 | TRBV2 | . | many | TGTGCCAGCAGGGCCACATCCGGTGGTTCCTACGAGCAGTACTTC | CASRATSGGSYEQYF
TRBJ2-1 | TRBV10-2 | . | . | TGCGCCAGCAGTGACATGTCGGGGCCAACCTACAATGAGCAGTTCTTC | CASSDMSGPTYNEQFF
TRBJ2-2 | TRBV20-1 | . | . | TGCAGTGCTAGACTACTGTACACCGGGGAGCTGTTTTTT | CSARLLYTGELFF
TRBJ1-2 | TRBV12-3/TRBV12-4 | TRBD1 | . | TGTGCCAGCAGTTTCCGGACAGGGAACCCCTATGGCTACACCTTC | CASSFRTGNPYGYTF
TRBJ2-5 | TRBV24-1 | . | . | TGTGCCACCCAGGGCACAGAGACCCAGTACTTC | CATQGTETQYF
TRBJ1-2 | TRBV28 | . | few | TGTGCCAGCAGTGCCCAGGACGGTAACTATGGCTACACCTTC | CASSAQDGNYGYTF
TRBJ1-6 | TRBV6-1 | . | . | TGTGCCAGCAGCCCGGCGGGGCAGGGAACCTTCTATAATTCACCCCTCCACTTT | CASSPAGQGTFYNSPLHF
TRBJ2-3 | TRBV7-9 | TRBD1 | . | TGTGCCAGCAGCAGACAGGGGGCGAAGGCAGATACGCAGTATTTT | CASSRQGAKADTQYF
TRBJ1-1 | TRBV10-3 | TRBD1 | . | TGTGCCACCAGGGAGGCGACAGGGGTAGTGAACACTGAAGCTTTCTTT | CATREATGVVNTEAFF
TRBJ2-7 | TRBV20-1 | TRBD1 | few | TGCAGTGCTAGGCGCGGGACAGGGGGGGACGAGCAGTACTTC | CSARRGTGGDEQYF
TRBJ2-7 | TRBV4-1 | . | few | TGCGCCAGCAGCCTCAGACTAGCCTACGAGCAGTACTTC | CASSLRLAYEQYF
TRBJ2-3 | TRBV29-1 | . | few | TGCAGCGTTGGCCGCGGGCCTAGCACAGATACGCAGTATTTT | CSVGRGPSTDTQYF
TRBJ2-2 | TRBV11-2 | TRBD2 | . | TGTGCCAGCAGTCGTCAGGCGGGGGTTTCGGGGACCGGGGAGCTGTTTTTT | CASSRQAGVSGTGELFF
TRBJ2-1 | TRBV5-5 | . | . | TGTGCCAGCAGCTTGGAACCGGGCCGCACTGAGCAGTTCTTC | CASSLEPGRTEQFF
TRBJ2-7 | TRBV21-1 | . | . | TGTGCCAGCTCGACCTTTTCCTACGAGCAGTACTTC | CASSTFSYEQYF
TRBJ1-6 | TRBV12-3/TRBV12-4 | . | few | TGTGCCAGCACCCCGGTGGGCTCAGGATCACCCCTCCACTTT | CASTPVGSGSPLHF
TRBJ2-5 | TRBV5-1 | . | few | TGCGCCAGCAGCTTGGGGGGCAGGGCACTCTCGGAAGAGACCCAGTACTTC | CASSLGGRALSEETQYF
TRBJ2-7 | TRBV5-5 | . | once | TGTGCCAGCAGGATAACAGGGTCGAGGGAGCAGTACTTC | CASRITGSREQYF
TRBJ1-6 | TRBV12-3/TRBV12-4 | . | few | TGTGCCAGCAGAACAGGACCTAATTCACCCCTCCACTTT | CASRTGPNSPLHF
TRBJ1-6 | TRBV12-3/TRBV12-4 | TRBD1 | few | TGTGCCAGCAGTCTAGGACAGGGGCGATGGCCGGGGAATTCACCCCTCCACTTT | CASSLGQGRWPGNSPLHF
TRBJ1-1 | TRBV3-1 | . | . | TGTGCCAGCAGTCCCCTTCAGAACACTGAAGCTTTCTTT | CASSPLQNTEAFF
TRBJ1-1 | TRBV7-6 | . | . | TGTGCCAGCAGCTTAGCCAGGCACCGTGAAGCTTTCTTT | CASSLARHREAFF
TRBJ2-1 | TRBV10-2 | . | few | TGCGCCAGCAGTCAAGGCCCCATCTCCTACAATGAGCAGTTCTTC | CASSQGPISYNEQFF
TRBJ2-3 | TRBV10-3 | . | few | TGTGCCATCAGTGGGCCTGGGGGGCGCACAGATACGCAGTATTTT | CAISGPGGRTDTQYF
TRBJ2-5 | TRBV4-1 | TRBD1 | . | TGCGCCAGCAGCCACGGGACAGACAACTTGGAGACCCAGTACTTC | CASSHGTDNLETQYF
TRBJ2-1 | TRBV6-1 | TRBD1 | . | TGTGCCAGCAGTCTGGCCGGGACAGGGCTATACAATGAGCAGTTCTTC | CASSLAGTGLYNEQFF
TRBJ2-7 | TRBV4-2 | . | . | TGTGCCAGCAGCCAAGAAGGGGCGAACACTGCTCCCAACGAGCAGTACTTC | CASSQEGANTAPNEQYF
TRBJ1-6 | TRBV12-3/TRBV12-4 | . | . | TGTGCCAGCAGTTTCCGGGGAAATTCACCCCTCCACTTT | CASSFRGNSPLHF
TRBJ2-7 | TRBV7-9 | . | few | TGTGCCAGCAGCTTAGCGCCAGGGATCGGATACGAGCAGTACTTC | CASSLAPGIGYEQYF
TRBJ2-3 | TRBV6-1 | . | . | TGTGCCAGCAGTATGGTGTTTTCAGGGACAGATACGCAGTATTTT | CASSMVFSGTDTQYF
TRBJ2-7 | TRBV6-1 | . | . | TGTGCCAGCATAACCTCCGCTGCGGATAAGAACGAGCAGTACTTC | CASITSAADKNEQYF
TRBJ2-4 | TRBV7-2 | . | . | TGTGCCAGCAGCCCTAACAGGGAAAACATTCAGTACTTC | CASSPNRENIQYF